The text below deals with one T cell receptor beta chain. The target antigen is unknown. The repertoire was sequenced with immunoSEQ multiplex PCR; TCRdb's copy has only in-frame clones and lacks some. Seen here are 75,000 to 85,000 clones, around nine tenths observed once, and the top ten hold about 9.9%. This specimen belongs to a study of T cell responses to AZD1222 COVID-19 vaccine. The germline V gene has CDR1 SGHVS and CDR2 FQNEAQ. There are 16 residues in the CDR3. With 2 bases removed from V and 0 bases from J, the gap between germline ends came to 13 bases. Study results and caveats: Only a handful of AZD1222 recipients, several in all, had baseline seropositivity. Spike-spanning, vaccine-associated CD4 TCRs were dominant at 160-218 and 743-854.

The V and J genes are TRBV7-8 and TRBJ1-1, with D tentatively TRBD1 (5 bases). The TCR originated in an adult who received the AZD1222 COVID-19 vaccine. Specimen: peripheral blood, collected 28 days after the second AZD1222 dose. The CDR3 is CASSLTGLGLNTEAFF. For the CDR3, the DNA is TGTGCCAGCAGCTTAACAGGTTTGGGCCTGAACACTGAAGCTTTCTTT.